This T cell receptor (beta chain) was sequenced for a study of CD8+CD57+ T cells in acquired aplastic anemia. Trimming stripped 0 bases from V and 0 bases from J, with 9 bases between. CDR3 length equals 15 residues. Germline V gene data show CDR1 as SGHDN and CDR2 as FVKESK. Previously, flow cytometry had revealed CD8+CD57+ cell expansion in the patients chosen for sequencing. Blood came from patients not yet given any therapy. CDR3 and TCR beta VDJ profiling relied on genomic DNA as the template. TCRdb reanalysed the reads using MiXCR and keeps one entry per CDR3 protein. In the table there are some 150,000 distinct CDR3 sequences, 70% to 80% of which are singletons. Study observations and caveats: The study identified roughly 29 CD8+ CDR3 sequences shared by patients and controls.

This clonotype occurred a few times. Its specificity is not known. The sample comprised sorted CD4+, CD8+, or CD8+CD57+ T cells (not recorded which) from PBMCs. The source of this sequence is a human donor with aplastic anemia. This chain uses TRBV14 with TRBJ2-7; the D gene is possibly TRBD2 (6 bases). The CDR3 spells CASSQDGGASYEQYF. CDR3 nucleotides: TGTGCCAGCAGCCAAGATGGAGGGGCCTCCTACGAGCAGTACTTC.